One and the same sample provided the 15 T cell receptor beta chains below, sequenced in a study of T cell responses to AZD1222 COVID-19 vaccine. The protocol was immunoSEQ multiplex PCR, while the TCRdb copy is restricted to in-frame clones and leaves out a portion. Of over 150,000 clones in the sample, about nine tenths were seen once. This sample comprised peripheral blood, obtained on day 0 of AZD1222 vaccination. The receptors come from an adult in good health.

This clone was counted between two and nine times. The chain is built from TRBV27 and TRBJ1-2; TRBD1 is a possible D gene (5 bases). Per germline, CDR1 MNHEY and CDR2 SMNVEV (reference sequence). This CDR3 region has 17 residues. Deletions cut 5 bases from V and 0 bases from J, with 19 bases between. Written as DNA, the CDR3 is TGTGCCAGCAGTCTCAATAAGGGGCACCGAGCTAACTATGGCTACACCTTC. It encodes CASSLNKGHRANYGYTF.

As for this clone: One end of the junction fails to match germline, which may point to a read error. The chain has TRBV7-7 and TRBJ2-1; D possibly corresponds to TRBD2 (7 bases). Germline CDR1 SSHAT, CDR2 FNYEAQ (reference sequence). This CDR3 is built from 15 residues. In DNA, the CDR3 is TGTGCTAGCAGCGACACTAGAGGGGGGGGCGGTGAGCAGTTCTTC. Encoded protein: CASSDTRGGGGEQFF.

The sample holds one count of this clone. The chain combines TRBV6-4 with TRBJ1-6, with a weak D call TRBD1 (6 bases). CDR3 length equals 14 residues. The germline gives CDR1 MRHNA, CDR2 SNTAGT. V lost 2 bases to trimming and J lost 4 bases, with 6 bases between them. CDR3 loop: CASSDQGYNSPLHF. CDR3 nucleotide sequence: TGTGCCAGCAGTGACCAGGGGTATAATTCACCCCTCCACTTT.

The chain has TRBV11-2 and TRBJ2-6, with D unclear. Looked up from germline, CDR1 is SGHAT and CDR2 is FQNNGV. Trimming removed 5 bases from V and 0 bases from J, with 11 bases in between. This CDR3 is 16 amino acids long. CDR3 protein: CASSPRVYSGANVLTF. DNA for the CDR3: TGTGCCAGCAGCCCACGAGTCTACTCTGGGGCCAACGTCCTGACTTTC.

V is TRBV5-1 and J is TRBJ1-2, with TRBD1 as a possible D gene (6 bases). The ends were cut back, 0 bases at V and 5 bases at J, with 14 bases in the middle. The germline CDR1 and CDR2 sequences are SGHRS and YFSETQ. The CDR3 sequence is 15 residues long. The CDR3 DNA reads TGCGCCAGCAGCTTGGAGGGGGACGGTATTTATGGCTACACCTTC. Its protein is CASSLEGDGIYGYTF.

The chain couples TRBV28 to TRBJ2-7; D call uncertain. The V and J ends lost 3 bases and 9 bases respectively, with 9 bases between them. This CDR3 is built from 11 residues. Germline values: CDR1 MDHEN, CDR2 SYDVKM. CDR3 in amino acids: CASSFEFRQYF. The CDR3 bases are TGTGCCAGCAGTTTTGAGTTCCGGCAGTACTTC. The full variable domain, in which reference TRBV28 and TRBJ2-7 provide the parts outside the CDR3, is DVKVTQSSRYLVKRTGEKVFLECVQDMDHENMFWYRQDPGLGLRLIYFSYDVKMKEKGDIPEGYSVSREKKERFSLILESASTNQTSMYLCASSFEFRQYFGPGTRLTVT.

In DNA form, the CDR3 reads TGTGCCAGCAGCCATATCGGGTCCTACGAGCAGTACTTC. This encodes CASSHIGSYEQYF. The genes are TRBV7-9 and TRBJ2-7; D gene unclear. The V end was cut by 5 bases, the J end by 1 base, with 9 bases between. This CDR3 has 13 amino acids. Per germline, CDR1 SEHNR and CDR2 FQNEAQ (reference sequence).

This clone was counted a single time. The V and J genes are TRBV5-1 and TRBJ1-5; perhaps TRBD1 as D (5 bases). V was pared by 5 bases and J by 2 bases, with 8 bases between. Germline CDR1 SGHRS, CDR2 YFSETQ. The CDR3 runs 13 residues. Written as DNA, the CDR3 is TGCGCCAGCAGAATAGGGGGCAATCAGCCCCAGCATTTT. It translates to CASRIGGNQPQHF.

This clone was detected only once. The chain employs TRBV6-6 and TRBJ1-6; a possible D gene is TRBD1 (6 bases). V was pared by 5 bases and J by 7 bases, with 12 bases between. Germline values: CDR1 MNHNY, CDR2 SVGAGI (reference sequence). There are 14 residues in the CDR3. The CDR3 bases are TGTGCCAGCAGTCCCTGGACAGACAATTCACCCCTCCACTTT. Its translation is CASSPWTDNSPLHF.

The chain links TRBV15 to TRBJ1-2; D is undetermined. Germline CDR1 and CDR2: LNHNV and YYDKDF (reference sequence). Trimming removed 1 base at V and 8 bases at J, with 14 bases between. This CDR3 has 14 amino acids. The CDR3 sequence is CATSRVPQTRGYTF. The CDR3 bases are TGTGCCACCAGCAGAGTCCCCCAGACAAGGGGCTACACCTTC.

V usage is TRBV7-2 and J usage is TRBJ2-6, with D possibly matching TRBD2 (6 bases). Trimming stripped 5 bases from V and 1 base from J, with 9 bases between. From germline, CDR1 is SGHTA and CDR2 FQGNSA. The CDR3 covers 15 residues. In DNA form, the CDR3 reads TGTGCCAGCAGCGCGAGCGGGTCTGGGGCCAACGTCCTGACTTTC. It codes for CASSASGSGANVLTF. Looking up the rest from reference TRBV7-2 and TRBJ2-6 gives the full variable domain: GAGVSQSPSNKVTEKGKDVELRCDPISGHTALYWYRQSLGQGLEFLIYFQGNSAPDKSGLPSDRFSAERTGGSVSTLTIQRTQQEDSAVYLCASSASGSGANVLTFGAGSRLTVL.

The chain combines TRBV15 with TRBJ1-6; tentative D call: TRBD1 (6 bases). Germline V gene data show CDR1 as LNHNV and CDR2 as YYDKDF (reference sequence). This CDR3 spans 14 amino acids. V dropped 3 bases and J dropped 7 bases, with 10 bases sitting between them. CDR3: CATSSRGQNSPLHF. CDR3 DNA sequence: TGTGCCACCAGCAGCAGGGGTCAGAATTCACCCCTCCACTTT.

The V and J genes are TRBV7-2 and TRBJ2-3; D gene unclear. With 4 bases removed from V and 2 bases from J, the gap between germline ends came to 10 bases. This CDR3 comprises 14 residues. The germline V gene has CDR1 SGHTA and CDR2 FQGNSA. This chain's CDR3 is CASSSKQITDTQYF. CDR3 coding DNA: TGTGCCAGCAGCTCCAAGCAGATCACAGATACGCAGTATTTT. The entire variable domain, with the rest obtained from reference TRBV7-2 and TRBJ2-3, is as follows: GAGVSQSPSNKVTEKGKDVELRCDPISGHTALYWYRQSLGQGLEFLIYFQGNSAPDKSGLPSDRFSAERTGGSVSTLTIQRTQQEDSAVYLCASSSKQITDTQYFGPGTRLTVL.

This chain uses TRBV28 with TRBJ1-1; 7 nucleotides agree with TRBD1. The CDR3 totals 16 residues. V dropped 6 bases and J dropped 5; count of bases not matched to a gene: 15. Per germline, CDR1 MDHEN and CDR2 SYDVKM. The CDR3 DNA sequence: TGTGCCAGCAGCAATCTACAGGGGCTAAGCCGTACTGAAGCTTTCTTT. It codes for CASSNLQGLSRTEAFF.

This clone showed up just once. The chain joins TRBV5-1 to TRBJ2-7; D possibly corresponds to TRBD1 (6 bases). The CDR3 extends over 16 amino acids. Germline V gene lookup returns CDR1 SGHRS and CDR2 YFSETQ. With 0 bases removed from V and 2 bases from J, the gap between germline ends came to 15 bases. Here the CDR3 reads CASSLGGTPTTYEQYF. DNA for the CDR3: TGCGCCAGCAGCTTGGGTGGGACACCGACCACCTACGAGCAGTACTTC.